This TCR beta chain was identified during a study of T cells in Graves' hyperthyroidism and ophthalmopathy. The germline V gene has CDR1 DFQATT and CDR2 SNEGSKA (reference sequence). The V gene lost 6 bases and the J gene lost 5 bases, with 19 bases spanning the gap. There are 14 residues in the CDR3. Amplification of TCR beta CDR3 regions was performed using RNA transcripts as template. A set of HTBI primers served as the primers for a first-round RT-PCR of the TCR CDR3. TCRdb analysed the multiplex PCR reads with MiXCR anew, one entry per CDR3 protein. Here the sample spans around 350,000 distinct CDR3 sequences, 14% being singletons. General study results and limits: Blood also carried most thyroid clonotypes expanded above 0.001.

This clonotype was observed at least ten times. Its antigen is currently unknown. V is TRBV20-1 and J is TRBJ2-5; D is tentatively TRBD1 or TRBD2 (7 bases each). This TCR derives from a woman in her twenties or thirties with Graves' ophthalmopathy. Sequenced: blood. The CDR3 DNA reads TGCAGTGCCCCAGCAGGGGGGGGCGGGGAGACCCAGTACTTC. It translates to CSAPAGGGGETQYF.